What follows are 20 T cell receptor beta chains derived from one specimen sequenced in a study of cytotoxic CD8 clonotypes in ibrutinib-treated CLL. TCRdb keeps only in-frame clones here, not all; method: immunoSEQ multiplex PCR. The sample lists under 200,000 clones; more than 75% were seen once. The sample in question was PBMCs, obtained after 12 months of ibrutinib treatment. These receptors all come from a human donor with chronic lymphocytic leukemia.

V is TRBV18 and J is TRBJ1-2; possible D gene TRBD1, 5 bases. V gave up 3 bases and J gave up 2 bases, with 10 bases separating them. Germline V gives CDR1 KGHSH, CDR2 LQKENI. The CDR3 spans 14 residues. CDR3: CASSPVEGNYGYTF. CDR3 bases: TGTGCCAGCTCACCCGTAGAGGGGAACTATGGCTACACCTTC.

The chain joins TRBV4-1 to TRBJ2-5, with D tentatively TRBD2 (6 bases). Trimming took off 4 bases at V and 4 bases at J, with 19 bases between the two ends. Germline CDR1 reads MGHRA; CDR2 reads YSYEKL. The CDR3 runs to 16 residues. The DNA for the CDR3 is TGCGCCAGCAGCCCCTTTGAACGCGGGATGGCAGAGACCCAGTACTTC. Translated: CASSPFERGMAETQYF.

The chain carries TRBV4-3 and TRBJ1-6, with 7 bases identical to TRBD1. CDR3 length: 14 amino acids. Germline V CDR1 and CDR2: LGHNA, YSLEER. The trim removed 1 base at V and 9 bases at J, leaving 3 bases unmatched. The CDR3 here is CASSQGRGPSPLHF. The CDR3 DNA reads TGCGCCAGCAGCCAAGGGAGGGGGCCTTCACCCCTCCACTTT.

This chain uses TRBV4-1 with TRBJ1-2; 8 bases are a match to TRBD1. CDR3 length: 15 amino acids. Germline V gene lookup returns CDR1 MGHRA and CDR2 YSYEKL. V gave up 3 bases and J gave up 8 bases; unmatched junction bases: 11. CDR3 sequence reads: CASSQGPGQEGGYTF. CDR3 bases: TGCGCCAGCAGCCAGGGGCCGGGACAGGAAGGGGGCTACACCTTC.

The chain employs TRBV18 and TRBJ1-1; TRBD1 agrees at 11 bases. V lost 2 bases and J lost 5; bases outside the gene matches: 10. Germline CDR1 is KGHSH and CDR2 is LQKENI. The CDR3 is 17 residues long. The CDR3 nucleotides are TGTGCCAGCTCACCATCCGGGACAGGGGGGCGGAGAACTGAAGCTTTCTTT. Translating gives CASSPSGTGGRRTEAFF.

This clone was seen a handful of times. The chain couples TRBV27 to TRBJ1-2; D may be TRBD1 (5 bases). The CDR3 spans 13 residues. Germline lookup yields CDR1 MNHEY and CDR2 SMNVEV (reference sequence). The V and J ends lost 5 bases and 3 bases respectively, with 10 bases between them. The CDR3 region is CASSPRGDYGYTF. Here the CDR3 DNA reads TGTGCCAGCAGTCCCCGGGGCGACTATGGCTACACCTTC.

This chain connects TRBV7-3 to TRBJ2-7, with D perhaps matching TRBD2 (5 bases). This CDR3 spans 14 amino acids. Germline loops: CDR1 SGHTA, CDR2 FQGTGA. V lost 0 bases to trimming and J lost 3 bases, with 9 bases between them. The CDR3 is CASSLTRASYEQYF. CDR3 coding DNA: TGTGCCAGCAGCTTAACGAGGGCTAGCTACGAGCAGTACTTC.

This clone was seen once. In nucleotides, the CDR3 is TGTGCCATCAGTGAAAGGGGTCAGAACACTGAAGCTTTCTTT. The encoded protein is CAISERGQNTEAFF. J is TRBJ1-1 and V is TRBV10-3; D is perhaps TRBD1 (5 bases). The V and J ends lost 3 bases and 1 base respectively, with 9 bases between them. From germline, CDR1 is ENHRY and CDR2 SYGVKD. The CDR3 has 14 amino acids.

As for this clone: Germline is not matched at one junction end, which may reflect a read error. This sequence joins TRBV19 and TRBJ1-3, with 9 bases matching TRBD1. Germline V CDR1 and CDR2: LNHDA, SQIVND (reference sequence). The length of the CDR3 is 14 residues. DNA of the CDR3: TGTGCCAGTAGTTCCACAGGGGGCGCGCGGCGTAGGGATTTT. Translation gives CASSSTGGARRRDF.

The chain has TRBV23-1 and TRBJ1-1, with a possible D match to TRBD1 (6 bases). TRBV23-1 is known as an ORF, though its function is uncertain. V lost 2 bases and J lost 7, with 11 bases in between. The CDR3 sequence is 13 residues long. CDR3 coding DNA: TGCGCCAGCAGTCAACAGGGGCCGGGTGAAGCTTTCTTT. Amino acids: CASSQQGPGEAFF.

The chain has TRBV11-2 and TRBJ1-3; D is undetermined. Looked up from germline, CDR1 is SGHAT and CDR2 is FQNNGV. V was clipped by 5 bases and J by 2 bases, with 13 bases between them. This CDR3 comprises 15 residues. The CDR3 protein is CASSATVTTGNTIYF. The CDR3 coding sequence is TGTGCCAGCAGCGCGACGGTTACAACTGGAAACACCATATATTTT. Using reference TRBV11-2 and TRBJ1-3 for the parts outside the CDR3, the full variable domain is EAGVAQSPRYKIIEKRQSVAFWCNPISGHATLYWYQQILGQGPKLLIQFQNNGVVDDSQLPKDRFSAERLKGVDSTLKIQPAKLEDSAVYLCASSATVTTGNTIYFGEGSWLTVV.

This sequence joins TRBV7-3 and TRBJ2-2; TRBD1 agrees at 8 bases. Unmatched junction bases numbered 4, after V lost 3 bases and J lost 7 bases. Germline CDR1 reads SGHTA; CDR2 reads FQGTGA. CDR3 length: 14 amino acids. Here the CDR3 reads CASSFDRGSGELFF. CDR3 nucleotide sequence: TGTGCCAGCAGCTTTGACAGGGGAAGCGGGGAGCTGTTTTTT.

Concerning this clone: This specimen includes other DNA sequences encoding the same CDR3. This chain connects TRBV7-2 to TRBJ1-2; D possibly corresponds to TRBD1 (6 bases). Germline V gene sequence: CDR1 SGHTA, CDR2 FQGNSA. V was cut by 4 bases and J by 5 bases, with 14 bases left in between. The CDR3 contains 14 residues. The CDR3 loop is CASSSPGGGYGYTF. DNA for the CDR3: TGTGCCAGCAGCTCCCCCGGGGGCGGTTATGGCTACACCTTC.

The rearrangement joins TRBV9 to TRBJ2-7, with a tentative D call TRBD1 (5 bases). Looked up from germline, CDR1 is SGDLS and CDR2 is YYNGEE. Between the trimmed V and J ends, which lost 0 bases and 5 bases, there was a span of 15 bases. The CDR3 is 15 amino acids. The CDR3: CASSVGVGPFHEQYF. The DNA of the CDR3 is TGTGCCAGCAGCGTAGGGGTGGGGCCCTTCCACGAGCAGTACTTC.

The count of this clone is one. This chain joins TRBV18 and TRBJ2-3; 8 positions agree with TRBD1. With V trimmed by 0 bases and J by 4 bases, 9 bases remained unmatched. Germline values: CDR1 KGHSH, CDR2 LQKENI. The CDR3 length is 17 residues. CDR3 in amino acids: CASSPPSRGLWPDTQYF. The DNA of the CDR3 is TGTGCCAGCTCACCACCGTCCAGGGGGCTTTGGCCAGATACGCAGTATTTT.

The V call is TRBV5-1, the J call TRBJ1-1; D may be TRBD1 (6 bases). The germline V gene has CDR1 SGHRS and CDR2 YFSETQ. This CDR3 region has 15 residues. Trimming stripped 3 bases from V and 5 bases from J, with 17 bases between. CDR3 coding DNA: TGCGCCAGCAGCTCCCGCATGACAGGAGGAACTGAAGCTTTCTTT. Encoded protein: CASSSRMTGGTEAFF.

The chain uses TRBV10-3 and TRBJ2-2; the D gene is possibly TRBD2 (6 bases). The CDR3 is 14 residues long. Germline CDR1 reads ENHRY; CDR2 reads SYGVKD. V was shortened by 10 bases and J by 6 bases, with 18 bases between the two germline ends. CDR3 DNA: TGTGCCACCACAGGCGGCCAGCGGGCCGGGGAGCTGTTTTTT. The encoded protein is CATTGGQRAGELFF.

V is TRBV9 and J is TRBJ1-1, with D possibly being TRBD1 (6 bases). Germline V gives CDR1 SGDLS, CDR2 YYNGEE. V was clipped by 4 bases and J by 5 bases, with 15 bases between them. The CDR3 extends over 14 amino acids. CDR3 in amino acids: CASSLGGGSTEAFF. The CDR3 DNA reads as TGTGCCAGCAGCTTAGGGGGTGGATCAACTGAAGCTTTCTTT.

The chain couples TRBV4-3 to TRBJ2-4; no firm D call. Germline CDR1 is LGHNA and CDR2 is YSLEER. Between the trimmed V and J ends, which lost 4 bases and 3 bases, there was a span of 19 bases. This CDR3 contains 17 residues. Written as DNA, the CDR3 is TGCGCCAGCAGCCTGTCTGCCCCCCATGGGGACAAAAACATTCAGTACTTC. Amino acid sequence: CASSLSAPHGDKNIQYF.

The chain is built from TRBV11-3 and TRBJ2-5; maybe TRBD2 (7 bases). V was clipped by 5 bases and J by 4 bases, with 20 bases between them. This CDR3 region has 16 residues. The germline V gene encodes CDR1 SGHNT and CDR2 YENEEA. Here the CDR3 DNA reads TGTGCCAGCAGCCCAGGGGCGGGAGTGTTCAGAGAGACCCAGTACTTC. Translation gives CASSPGAGVFRETQYF.